The present T cell receptor (beta chain) was sequenced within a study of CD8 T cells in ankylosing spondylitis. This clonotype was seen at least ten times. Its matching antigen is unknown. Molecular-barcoded quantitative 5'-RACE produced these TCR beta libraries. Using its own MiXCR run on the 5' RACE reads, TCRdb lists one record per CDR3 protein. The sample has some 240,000 distinct CDR3 sequences, approximately 9% seen once. Points from the study as a whole: Several of the motif variants were reported before in synovial fluid and blood from reactive arthritis. Several highly homologous variants formed a TCR beta motif that appeared characteristic of ankylosing spondylitis blood. Significant enrichment of disease-linked clones was reportedly seen in matched ankylosing spondylitis synovial fluid.

This CDR3 spans 15 amino acids. V lost 1 base and J lost 6; bases outside the gene matches: 5. Per the germline V gene, CDR1 is SGHKS and CDR2 is YYEKEE (reference sequence). This chain uses TRBV5-5 with TRBJ2-1; 9 bases fit TRBD2. The source is a male donor with ankylosing spondylitis or in good health (not recorded which). Sequences were obtained from blood, either unsorted or a sorted T cell fraction (not recorded which). CDR3 nucleotide sequence: TGTGCCAGCAGCTTGCTGCTAGCGGGACCCAATGAGCAGTTCTTC. Amino acid sequence: CASSLLLAGPNEQFF.